This TCR beta chain was identified during a study of T cell repertoires in cytomegalovirus infection. The wider study: Researchers turned to recently identified HLA-C-restricted CMV epitopes as well as well-studied HLA-B-restricted ones. Indications came from public TCR beta signatures; they pointed to CMV infection and to a matching HLA type. Study-level findings and limits: Dominant in the ex vivo response were TCR beta clonotypes restricted by HLA-C and specific for CMV. Summed frequency of public TCR beta families distinguished CMV carriers with the relevant HLA.

This clonotype came up once. Its antigen is as yet unknown. With V trimmed by 7 bases and J by 2 bases, 8 bases remained unmatched. CDR3 length: 15 amino acids. TCRdb fed the reads into MiXCR, producing one record per CDR3 protein. The table lists about 480,000 distinct CDR3 sequences, roughly a third of them singletons. This TCR was recovered from a human donor in good health (CMV status not recorded). Some clones in this sample may be carry-over from other donors' samples. The J gene is TRBJ1-3, the V gene TRBV12-3 or TRBV12-4; 7 bases map to TRBD1. Here the sequenced sample was cultured PBMCs, taken from culture after CMV antigen stimulation. The CDR3 nucleotides are TGTGCCAGCACCATAATACAGGGGACTGGAAACACCATATATTTT. Its translation: CASTIIQGTGNTIYF.